This T cell receptor beta chain was captured by sequencing in a study of blood T cell repertoires in COVID-19. Study information: COVID-19 samples collected from the United States, Italy and Spain covered acute and convalescent phases. Sample material is recorded as cDNA or gDNA derived from T cells, B-cell-depleted T cells, or PBMCs.

In the original processing: Cell counts per sample came from amplifying reference gene primers. Here immunoSEQ multiplex PCR was the method, and the copy in TCRdb shows in-frame clones only, minus some. V and J calls and clone size are those listed in that table; D and trimming were worked out from the DNA. The sample lists 64,000 or so clones, 80% to 85% occurring once. The germline CDR1 and CDR2 sequences are LNHDA and SQIVND (reference sequence). This CDR3 comprises 15 residues. Trimming at V came to 3 bases and at J to 6 bases, leaving 6 bases not matched to a gene. This receptor was obtained from a human donor in a cohort sampled during active COVID-19. Sequencing was done on a sample of peripheral blood. The chain combines TRBV19 with TRBJ2-1; 9 positions agree with TRBD1. This chain's CDR3 is CASSIPGQGTNEQFF. The CDR3 region has the DNA TGTGCCAGTAGTATCCCGGGACAGGGTACCAATGAGCAGTTCTTC.